The clone carrying this TCR beta chain was seen a handful of times. Its antigen is not known. Measured with immunoSEQ multiplex PCR; TCRdb has only the in-frame clones, and not every one. The sample includes under 45,000 clones, 70% to 85% of them seen just once. The V gene's germline CDR1 is MNHNY and CDR2 SVGAGI (reference sequence). V dropped 0 bases and J dropped 2 bases, with 6 bases sitting between them. CDR3 length equals 14 residues. Each case's diagnosis was confirmed by two pathologists on H&E. These data originate in a study of immune evolution from preneoplasia to lung adenocarcinoma. Whole-study results and caveats: Later-stage lesions seemingly showed higher T cell density and diversity than normal lung. Highest clonality occurred in KRAS-mutant, not EGFR-mutant or double wild-type, nodules.

Sequencing input: FFPE invasive lung adenocarcinoma tissue. This chain connects TRBV6-6 to TRBJ2-3, with no clear D. The clonotype was recovered from a person between 60 and 69 years old with lung adenocarcinoma. The CDR3 bases are TGTGCCAGCAGTTACTCCCCCCTCACAGATACGCAGTATTTT. Its translation is CASSYSPLTDTQYF.